This T cell receptor (beta chain) was retrieved from a study of blood T cell repertoires in COVID-19. Trimming took 5 bases from V and 2 from J, leaving 17 bases between them. Germline-derived CDR1 and CDR2 are MNHEY and SMNVEV (reference sequence). CDR3 size: 16 residues. Here immunoSEQ multiplex PCR was the method, and the copy in TCRdb shows in-frame clones only, minus some. The table lists more than 80,000 clones, about 80% of them singletons. The sequence was obtained from a woman aged 55-69 years with acute or convalescent COVID-19. This sequence joins TRBV27 and TRBJ2-3; a weak D match, TRBD1 (6 bases). The sequencing input was peripheral blood. The CDR3 loop is CASSVYKGENTDTQYF. For the CDR3, the DNA is TGTGCCAGCAGTGTTTATAAGGGGGAGAACACAGATACGCAGTATTTT.